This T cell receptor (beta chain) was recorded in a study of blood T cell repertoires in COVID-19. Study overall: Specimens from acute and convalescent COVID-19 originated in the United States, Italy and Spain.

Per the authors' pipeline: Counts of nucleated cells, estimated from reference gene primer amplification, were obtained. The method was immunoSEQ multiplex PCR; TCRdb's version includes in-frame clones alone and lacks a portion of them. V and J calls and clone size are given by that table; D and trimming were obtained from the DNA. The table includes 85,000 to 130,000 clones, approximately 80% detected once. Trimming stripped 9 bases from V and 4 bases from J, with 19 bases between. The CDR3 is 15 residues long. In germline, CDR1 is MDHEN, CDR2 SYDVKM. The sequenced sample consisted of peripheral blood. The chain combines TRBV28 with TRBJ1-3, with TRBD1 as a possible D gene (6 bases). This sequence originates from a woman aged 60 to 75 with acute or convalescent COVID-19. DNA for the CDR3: TGTGCCAGTCTCGCCAGGGGACGGGGCGGAAACACCATATATTTT. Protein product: CASLARGRGGNTIYF.